The entry that follows covers one T cell receptor (beta chain) sequence. There is no known antigen for this receptor. The junction and the germline gene differ at one end; a read error may be behind it. The record originates from a study (dated by TCRdb to about 2013). TCRdb records Illumina Genome Analyzer IIx as the sequencer. The public reads were reprocessed in TCRdb via fastp at Q25 and MiXCR, keeping in-frame beta chains. Merged by CDR3 protein, the rows form single entries marked with the most common genes and DNA. A total of 6,500 to 8,500 distinct CDR3 sequences appear in this sample, 32% of them only once. 20% to 25% of the sample is taken by the ten largest. This receptor was taken from a human donor. The specimen sequenced was blood.

The nucleotides are TGTACCAGCAGCGGGGAAGGGAGCGAAAAACTGTTTTTT. This sequence encodes CTSSGEGSEKLFF. The rearranged segments are TRBV4-2 and TRBJ1-4; confidence is insufficient to name the D gene. Looking up the germline V gene yields CDR1 LGHNA and CDR2 YNFKEQ. Reading from cysteine to phenylalanine, the CDR3 counts 13 amino acids. Only CDR3 DNA remains: 39 bases, in frame from the first base.